Listed below are T cell receptor beta chains from one sample, sequenced in a study of T cell responses to AZD1222 COVID-19 vaccine. Repertoires were generated with immunoSEQ multiplex PCR, while TCRdb's copy carries only in-frame clones and drops some. Here the sample spans about 140,000 clones, roughly 90% being singletons. Sequencing was performed on peripheral blood, taken on day 0 of AZD1222 vaccination. Receptors originate from an adult in good health. Both conserved end residues are part of each CDR3. A D gene is named only where the DNA matches it firmly. Size is stated for part of the rows, as once, few or many counts, or as a class when the clone is expanded.

clone size	J gene	V gene	D gene	CDR3 DNA	CDR3 protein
.	TRBJ1-1	TRBV30	TRBD1	TGTGCCTGGAGCAAGGGACAGTTCACTGAAGCTTTCTTT	CAWSKGQFTEAFF
.	TRBJ1-1	TRBV14	.	TGTGCCAGCAGCCAACTCCTACAGAGGAACACTGAAGCTTTCTTT	CASSQLLQRNTEAFF
.	TRBJ1-4	TRBV18	.	TGTGCCAGCTCGGAGGGAAGGGAAAAACTGTTTTTT	CASSEGREKLFF
.	TRBJ2-7	TRBV27	.	TGTGCCAGCAAAATCGCGAACAGGGCCAACATCGAGCAGTACTTC	CASKIANRANIEQYF
medium-sized	TRBJ2-3	TRBV5-1	.	TGCGCCAGCAGCTTGGGCGGAGTGCGGGATACGCAGTATTTT	CASSLGGVRDTQYF
.	TRBJ1-1	TRBV5-5	.	TGTGCCAGCAGCCCACTTGGAACGATTATGAACACTGAAGCTTTCTTT	CASSPLGTIMNTEAFF
.	TRBJ2-1	TRBV7-2	.	TGTGCCAGCAGCCCCTACATAGCACGTGAGCAGTTCTTC	CASSPYIAREQFF
.	TRBJ2-1	TRBV6-5	.	TGTGCCAGCAGCTCAGTCCGACCCCCCAATGAGCAGTTCTTC	CASSSVRPPNEQFF
.	TRBJ1-4	TRBV7-6	.	TGTGCCAGCAGCTTAGCGGTGTCGTACAGGAATAATGAAAAACTGTTTTTT	CASSLAVSYRNNEKLFF
.	TRBJ2-2	TRBV5-3	TRBD2	TGTGCCAGAAGCTCTTATAGCGGGAGCGGAACCGGGGAGCTGTTTTTT	CARSSYSGSGTGELFF
.	TRBJ2-7	TRBV9	TRBD2	TGTGCCAGCAGCAAGGGCGGGAGGTCCTACGAGCAGTACTTC	CASSKGGRSYEQYF
once	TRBJ1-6	TRBV5-1	.	TGCGCCAGCAGCTTCGGGACGTTACCGGGGGGAATTTCACCCCTCCACTTT	CASSFGTLPGGISPLHF
once	TRBJ2-1	TRBV7-9	.	TGTGCCAGCAGCTTATACTGGGGCGGGCGGAGTGAGCAGTTCTTC	CASSLYWGGRSEQFF
few	TRBJ1-6	TRBV2	TRBD1	TGTGCCAGCAAAAGGACAGGGGCCTCGAGATCACCCCTCCACTTT	CASKRTGASRSPLHF
.	TRBJ1-6	TRBV7-3	.	TGTGCCAGCAGCCCTGGGCAGGCTTGGGCACCCCTCCACTTT	CASSPGQAWAPLHF
.	TRBJ1-6	TRBV30	.	TGTGCCTGGGATTCAGGGTTTGGTTCACCCCTCCACTTT	CAWDSGFGSPLHF
.	TRBJ2-1	TRBV28	.	TGTGCCAGCAGCCCGACTTGGGCTCGGGGGAATGAGCAGTTCTTC	CASSPTWARGNEQFF
.	TRBJ1-2	TRBV15	TRBD1	TGTGCCACCAGCAGACCCTCAATAACAGGGGACTATGGCTACACCTTC	CATSRPSITGDYGYTF
.	TRBJ1-1	TRBV5-6	.	TGTGCCAGCAGCTTGCCCGGAAGGGAAGCTTTCTTT	CASSLPGREAFF
.	TRBJ1-3	TRBV5-1	.	TGCGCCAGCAGCTTGGCCCGGGGGGCTGACTCTGGAAACACCATATATTTT	CASSLARGADSGNTIYF